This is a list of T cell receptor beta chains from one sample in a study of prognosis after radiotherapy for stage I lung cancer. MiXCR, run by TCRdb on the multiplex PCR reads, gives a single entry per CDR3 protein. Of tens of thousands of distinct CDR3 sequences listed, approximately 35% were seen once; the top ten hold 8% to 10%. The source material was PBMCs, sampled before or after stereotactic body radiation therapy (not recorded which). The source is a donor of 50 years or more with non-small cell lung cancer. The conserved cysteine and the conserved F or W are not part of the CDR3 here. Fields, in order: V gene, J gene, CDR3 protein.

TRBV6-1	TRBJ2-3	ASTYPSGTQGGDTQY
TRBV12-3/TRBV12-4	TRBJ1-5	ASSLRGGSNQPQH
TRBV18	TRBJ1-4	ASSPQANEKLF
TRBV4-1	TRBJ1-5	ASSQGGVLGGVGNQPQH
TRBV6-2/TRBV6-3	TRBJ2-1	ASRLTLVAYNEQF
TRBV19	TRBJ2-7	ASSRASADSYEQY
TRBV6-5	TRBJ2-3	ASSYVAGGPDTQY
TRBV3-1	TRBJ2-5	ASSQDRETQY
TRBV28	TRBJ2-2	AGGGGDSGRGMPGELF
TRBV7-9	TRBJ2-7	ASSPLAGAYEQY
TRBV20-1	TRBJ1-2	SARGFGYT
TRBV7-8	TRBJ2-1	ASSARRGQIYNEQF
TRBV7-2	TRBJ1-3	ASSPPTRTIY
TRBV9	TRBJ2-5	ASSEGSGRALETQY
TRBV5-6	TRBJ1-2	ASSLGGRPNYGYT
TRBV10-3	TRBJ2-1	AISGGPGTIYNEQF
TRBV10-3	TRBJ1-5	AISDTGSVGNPQH
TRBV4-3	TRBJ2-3	ASSQDRPSGRKGTDTQY
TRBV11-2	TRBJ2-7	ASSLPPWGVAYEHY
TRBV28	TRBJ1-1	ASSSSGESVS
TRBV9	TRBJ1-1	ASSVRSNTEAF
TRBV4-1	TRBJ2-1	ASSLTGLAGYNEQF